This T cell receptor beta chain was recovered during a study of Tregs in tolerant kidney transplant recipients (dated by TCRdb to about 2019). About the investigation overall: The study used TCRbeta sequencing to identify donor-specific regulatory T cells before combined kidney and bone marrow transplantation, then tracked those cells after transplant. What the research found in general, with its limitations: Biological reproducibility was not examined directly, but technical replication error appeared to be minimal. In tolerant patients, the expansion of donor-specific Tregs was greater than global Treg expansion, suggesting that the expansion was antigen-driven rather than nonspecific. Expanding Tregs with activated donor B cells appeared to identify the most biologically relevant and donor-specific TCRbeta repertoire. For some patients, the PCR primers changed as time went on, which meant samples from those patients could not be compared with one another at the nucleotide level. The study was constrained by small patient numbers, and validation of the findings is required in larger populations and under other immunosuppression protocols.

Via the germline V gene, CDR1 is SGHRS and CDR2 YFSETQ. Relative to germline, V is 1 base shorter and J is 5 bases shorter, with 13 bases between their ends. The CDR3 numbers 15 residues from cysteine through phenylalanine. This entry keeps only the CDR3 DNA: 45 bases, framed from base 1. In regard to this clone: The target of this receptor is not known. Base qualities are missing; no much larger clone stands one base away.

For TCRbeta CDR3 sequencing, genomic DNA was extracted from sorted cells using the QIAGEN DNeasy Blood and Tissue Kit. High-throughput TCRbeta CDR3 sequencing, which included PCR amplification with bias correction and internal controls, was done commercially through immunoSEQ. As for how the authors treated the data: Unique productive TCRbeta sequences were defined by CDR3 nucleotide sequence where primers matched, otherwise by CDR3 amino acid sequence with Vbeta and Jbeta genes. As a correction for sorting error, sequences shared between sorted populations at a frequency ratio of 2:1 or less were discarded, and the remaining shared sequences were assigned to the higher population. Donor-reactive sequences were defined as at least 5-fold expanded in CFSE-low cells versus unstimulated cells, with frequency of at least 0.01% in CFSE-low cells. Jensen-Shannon divergence calculated on the top 100 TCRbeta sequences ranked by frequency was used to measure repertoire divergence. For any sample with multiple sequencing runs, sorting error was corrected in each run separately before the runs were pooled. TCRdb stores this immuneACCESS table with in-frame sequences only. Part of the clones is absent; in the studies checked, under half of the shortfall reflects unresolved V genes, and no reason is known for the rest. V and J calls and clone size come straight from that table; D and trimming were deduced from the DNA. The sample table holds about 64,000 clones, of which around 87% were seen once. Approximately 3.9% of the sample is in the top ten clones.

In the paper's terms, the time point label means: 6 months after combined kidney and bone marrow transplant. The transplants used related donors along with nonmyeloablative bone marrow transplantation, and in the human trials mixed chimerism was transient. Unstimulated Tregs (CD4+CD25+CD127-), CD4+ non-Tregs (CD4+CD25-), CD4 and CD8 cells were FACS-sorted from thawed PBMCs. 4 combined kidney and bone marrow transplant recipients from the ITN036ST trial were included as patients, and samples were available only from these trial subjects. Healthy control blood was processed by Ficoll density gradient to PBMCs and cryopreserved; patient PBMCs were collected before and after transplant.

Material: CD4+ T cells from blood (PBMCs), obtained 6 months after the transplant. Recombination connected TRBV5-1 to TRBJ2-4, with a weak D call of TRBD2 (7 bases match). The receptor's source is a human patient who received a combined kidney and bone marrow transplant. The graft donor may be the source of some T cells after a transplant. The DNA sequence follows: TGCGCCAGCAGCTTGAGGGGGGGAGACCAAAACATTCAGTACTTC. Its translation reads: CASSLRGGDQNIQYF.